Listed here are 32 T cell receptor beta chains from one sample, sequenced in a study of CD8 T cells in ankylosing spondylitis. Using its own MiXCR run on the 5' RACE reads, TCRdb lists one record per CDR3 protein. The profile shows about 190,000 distinct CDR3 sequences, about an eighth of them singletons. The sequenced sample consisted of blood, either unsorted or a sorted T cell fraction (not recorded which). These receptors originate from a female donor with ankylosing spondylitis or in good health (not recorded which).

The table lists this clonotype with a few counts. The V call is TRBV29-1, the J call TRBJ1-1; the D gene is possibly TRBD1 (6 bases). Germline-derived CDR1 and CDR2 are SQVTM and ANQGSEA. V dropped 6 bases and J dropped 4 bases, with 15 bases sitting between them. The CDR3 is 13 residues long. The CDR3 DNA sequence: TGCAGCGTGGACGGACAGAAATTCACTGAAGCTTTCTTT. Amino acid sequence: CSVDGQKFTEAFF.

This clonotype was seen ten or more times. This chain joins TRBV7-2 and TRBJ2-7; D may be TRBD1 or TRBD2 (5 bases each). The V and J ends lost 6 bases and 1 base respectively, with 13 bases between them. This CDR3 comprises 14 residues. CDR1 is SGHTA, CDR2 FQGNSA, per germline. The CDR3: CASRPGRISYEQYF. Here the CDR3 DNA reads TGTGCCAGCAGGCCGGGGCGTATTTCCTACGAGCAGTACTTC.

As to this clonotype: A much larger clonotype is one base distant, so this may be a read error. The chain has TRBV20-1 and TRBJ2-2; D possibly corresponds to TRBD2 (5 bases). Germline V gives CDR1 DFQATT, CDR2 SNEGSKA (reference sequence). Trimming removed 6 bases from V and 0 bases from J, with 14 bases in between. This CDR3 is 15 amino acids long. CDR3 DNA sequence: TGCAGTGCCAGGACTCGGCCGCCGAACACCGGGGAGCTGTTTTTT. Protein product: CSARTRPPNTGELFF.

V gene TRBV20-1 combines with J gene TRBJ2-7; 7 positions match TRBD1. V lost 8 bases and J lost 3; bases outside the gene matches: 10. This CDR3 region has 13 residues. CDR1 is DFQATT, CDR2 SNEGSKA, per germline (reference sequence). In nucleotides, the CDR3 is TGCAGTACTACTGACAGGGACCACTACGAGCAGTACTTC. It codes for CSTTDRDHYEQYF.

This clonotype was picked up a small number of times. V is TRBV29-1 and J is TRBJ2-7; 8 bases align to TRBD2. This CDR3 contains 12 residues. J gave up 1 base and V 6 bases, and 2 bases lay outside the gene matches. Germline CDR1 and CDR2: SQVTM and ANQGSEA. The CDR3 loop is CSVAGASYEQYF. In nucleotides, the CDR3 is TGCAGCGTAGCGGGAGCGTCCTACGAGCAGTACTTC.

This clonotype was found many times. DNA for the CDR3: TGTGCCAGCAGTTTATTGGGGCGGGGAGCCCAGCATTTT. It encodes CASSLLGRGAQHF. This chain connects TRBV12-3 or TRBV12-4 to TRBJ1-5, with a possible D match to TRBD1 (5 bases). V was trimmed by 2 bases and J by 11 bases, leaving 13 bases between them. This CDR3 spans 13 amino acids.

The rearrangement links TRBV12-3 or TRBV12-4 to TRBJ2-7; no clear D gene. Trimming removed 5 bases from V and 3 bases from J, with 11 bases in between. The CDR3 has 13 residues. The DNA for the CDR3 is TGTGCCAGCAGTCCCAGTAGTTACTACGAGCAGTACTTC. This translates into CASSPSSYYEQYF.

This clonotype was counted at least ten times. The CDR3 reads CASSAVAGGPSNEQFF. In DNA, the CDR3 is TGTGCCAGCAGCGCCGTAGCGGGAGGTCCCTCCAATGAGCAGTTCTTC. V gene TRBV11-2 combines with J gene TRBJ2-1; 10 bases fit TRBD2. CDR1 SGHAT and CDR2 FQNNGV come from the germline V gene. This CDR3 region has 16 residues. V shed 5 bases, J shed 6 bases, and the junction held 10 bases outside the gene matches.

The table lists this clonotype with many counts. The rearrangement links TRBV5-5 to TRBJ2-3; D gene uncertain. Per the germline V gene, CDR1 is SGHKS and CDR2 is YYEKEE (reference sequence). V dropped 0 bases and J dropped 0 bases, with 11 bases sitting between them. The CDR3 covers 16 residues. The DNA for the CDR3 is TGTGCCAGCAGCTTGGCCGAACACTCTAGCACAGATACGCAGTATTTT. Translated: CASSLAEHSSTDTQYF.

V and J are TRBV7-2 and TRBJ2-3; 12 bases fit TRBD2. With 5 bases clipped from V and 1 base from J, the junction kept 7 bases outside the gene matches. This CDR3 region has 17 residues. Germline CDR1 reads SGHTA; CDR2 reads FQGNSA. CDR3 nucleotide sequence: TGTGCCAGCAGCCGAAACCGACTAGCGGGAGGCACAGATACGCAGTATTTT. It translates to CASSRNRLAGGTDTQYF.

This clonotype appeared many times. The chain carries TRBV20-1 and TRBJ1-1, with 12 positions matching TRBD1. The CDR3 contains 14 residues. Trimming removed 6 bases from V and 7 bases from J; junction bases left unmatched: 9. The germline V gene has CDR1 DFQATT and CDR2 SNEGSKA (reference sequence). CDR3 region: CSATPGQGAIEAFF. DNA for the CDR3: TGCAGTGCGACCCCGGGACAGGGGGCGATTGAAGCTTTCTTT.

Many counts were recorded for this clonotype. The chain recombines TRBV24-1 with TRBJ2-3; D ambiguous. The CDR3 has 17 residues. V gave up 6 bases and J gave up 0 bases, with 18 bases separating them. Germline loops: CDR1 KGHDR, CDR2 SFDVKD. The chain's CDR3 is CATSPSVGYASTDTQYF. The CDR3 region has the DNA TGTGCCACCAGTCCGAGCGTGGGTTATGCTAGCACAGATACGCAGTATTTT.

Ten or more counts support this clonotype. The chain has TRBV5-1 and TRBJ2-1; TRBD2 aligns across 7 bases. Losses at the gene ends were 0 bases for V and 7 bases for J; bases not matched to a gene: 10. The CDR3 loop spans 16 amino acids. CDR1 is SGHRS and CDR2 is YFSETQ in the germline V gene. The CDR3 protein is CASSLGGHGGMNEQFF. The CDR3 nucleotides are TGCGCCAGCAGCTTGGGAGGGCACGGGGGGATGAATGAGCAGTTCTTC. Combining the CDR3 with reference TRBV5-1 and TRBJ2-1 gives the whole variable domain KAGVTQTPRYLIKTRGQQVTLSCSPISGHRSVSWYQQTPGQGLQFLFEYFSETQRNKGNFPGRFSGRQFSNSRSEMNVSTLELGDSALYLCASSLGGHGGMNEQFFGPGTRLTVL.

The rearrangement links TRBV29-1 to TRBJ2-7; TRBD1 matches at 8 bases. The trim removed 5 bases at V and 3 bases at J, leaving 12 bases unmatched. The length of the CDR3 is 15 residues. The germline gives CDR1 SQVTM, CDR2 ANQGSEA. Here the CDR3 DNA reads TGCAGCGTTATCTCGACAGGGGTAGGAATCTACGAGCAGTACTTC. This translates into CSVISTGVGIYEQYF.

This clonotype was recorded at least ten times. This sequence joins TRBV24-1 and TRBJ2-1; 9 bases match TRBD1. The V gene end was trimmed by 5 bases and the J gene end by 4 bases; junction bases not matched to a gene: 8. The CDR3 has 16 residues. Germline CDR1 and CDR2: KGHDR and SFDVKD. Written as DNA, the CDR3 is TGTGCCACCAGTGGAGTAGGGGGACAGGGATACAATGAGCAGTTCTTC. Its translation: CATSGVGGQGYNEQFF.

This clonotype showed up just a few times. The chain employs TRBV18 and TRBJ2-5; TRBD1 agrees at 7 bases. Germline V gene sequence: CDR1 KGHSH, CDR2 LQKENI. With V trimmed by 3 bases and J by 2 bases, 3 bases remained unmatched. There are 14 residues in the CDR3. In nucleotides, the CDR3 is TGTGCCAGCTCACCTGGACAGGCACAAGAGACCCAGTACTTC. It yields the protein CASSPGQAQETQYF.

This clonotype was counted many times. The chain combines TRBV5-1 with TRBJ2-1, with no clear D. V lost 0 bases and J 5 bases, leaving 15 bases between the germline ends. The CDR3 is 16 residues long. Germline assignment: CDR1 SGHRS and CDR2 YFSETQ. CDR3 sequence (DNA): TGCGCCAGCAGCTTGGCTCCGGGCCAAATAAACAATGAGCAGTTCTTC. Its translation: CASSLAPGQINNEQFF.

Ten or more counts support this clonotype. This chain connects TRBV28 to TRBJ1-5, with 8 bases lining up with TRBD1. CDR1 is MDHEN and CDR2 is SYDVKM in the germline V gene. This CDR3 spans 14 amino acids. V was clipped by 5 bases and J by 6 bases; unmatched bases: 6. CDR3 residues: CASSPQGAVQPQHF. The DNA of the CDR3 is TGTGCCAGCAGTCCCCAGGGGGCGGTTCAGCCCCAGCATTTT.

This clonotype was observed many times. This chain connects TRBV7-9 to TRBJ1-1; maybe TRBD1 (6 bases). The CDR3 contains 16 residues. The V gene's germline CDR1 is SEHNR and CDR2 FQNEAQ (reference sequence). Trimming took off 0 bases at V and 1 base at J, with 12 bases between the two ends. The DNA for the CDR3 is TGTGCCAGCAGCTTAGCGGGGGCGCTTCCGAACACTGAAGCTTTCTTT. Translation: CASSLAGALPNTEAFF.

The table lists this clonotype with a few counts. The rearrangement uses TRBV5-6 and TRBJ2-4; D ambiguous. The CDR3 is 14 amino acids. V lost 3 bases, J lost 0 bases, and 7 bases lay in between. The germline CDR1 and CDR2 sequences are SGHDT and YYEEEE. CDR3 sequence: CASSYSGAKNIQYF. In nucleotides, the CDR3 is TGTGCCAGCAGCTACTCGGGAGCCAAAAACATTCAGTACTTC.

This clonotype has a count of ten or more. The V and J genes are TRBV4-3 and TRBJ2-1, with TRBD2 matching over 9 bases. The CDR3 runs to 14 residues. V lost 4 bases to trimming and J lost 5 bases; unmatched junction nucleotides: 3. Germline lookup yields CDR1 LGHNA and CDR2 YSLEER. The CDR3 spells CASSRAGGDNEQFF. The CDR3 DNA reads TGCGCCAGCAGCCGCGCGGGAGGGGACAATGAGCAGTTCTTC.

This clonotype was seen repeatedly, ten times or more. The rearrangement joins TRBV5-1 to TRBJ1-1; tentative D call: TRBD1 (6 bases). The CDR3 contains 13 residues. Trimming cost V 3 bases and J 4 bases, with 10 bases left between them. CDR1 and CDR2 (germline): SGHRS, YFSETQ. CDR3 nucleotide sequence: TGCGCCAGCAGCTGGGGAGGGGGCACTGAAGCTTTCTTT. Translation gives CASSWGGGTEAFF.

This clonotype appeared many times. The chain employs TRBV24-1 and TRBJ2-1; unclear D gene. Germline V gene sequence: CDR1 KGHDR, CDR2 SFDVKD. The CDR3 runs to 13 residues. The V end lost 4 bases, the J end lost 3 bases, and 6 bases lay between the germline ends. The DNA of the CDR3 is TGTGCCACCAGTGAAGGCAGCTACAATGAGCAGTTCTTC. Protein sequence: CATSEGSYNEQFF.

This clonotype was recorded a few times. The chain combines TRBV12-3 or TRBV12-4 with TRBJ2-2; TRBD2 matches 10 bases. The CDR3 spans 15 residues. V lost 6 bases, J lost 6 bases, and 7 bases stayed unmatched. CDR3 protein: CASRTSGKAPGELFF. In DNA form, the CDR3 reads TGTGCCAGCAGAACTAGCGGGAAGGCCCCCGGGGAGCTGTTTTTT.

The sample holds many counts of this clonotype. The J gene is TRBJ2-7, the V gene TRBV2, with D possibly being TRBD1 (6 bases). Trimming took 9 bases from V and 0 from J, leaving 12 bases between them. The germline V gene has CDR1 SNHLY and CDR2 FYNNEI. There are 13 residues in the CDR3. The CDR3 loop is CASSPDSSYEQYF. The DNA of the CDR3 is TGTGCCAGTTCACCGGACAGCTCCTACGAGCAGTACTTC.

As for this clonotype: With a much larger clone just one base away, this may be a read error. The chain links TRBV12-3 or TRBV12-4 to TRBJ1-6; D remains unclear. V was pared by 5 bases and J by 7 bases, with 12 bases between. The CDR3 has 14 amino acids. Here the CDR3 DNA reads TGTGCCAGCAGTCCACGGGGTACCAATTCACCCCTCCACTTT. Residues: CASSPRGTNSPLHF.

This chain joins TRBV10-3 and TRBJ2-1; 7 nucleotides match TRBD1. There are 14 residues in the CDR3. CDR1 is ENHRY, CDR2 SYGVKD, per germline. J gave up 5 bases and V 7 bases, and 8 bases lay outside the gene matches. CDR3 nucleotide sequence: TGTGCCATCACCACAGGGGTAAGGAACAATGAGCAGTTCTTC. This translates into CAITTGVRNNEQFF.

The chain couples TRBV6-2 or TRBV6-3 to TRBJ2-3, with 8 bases matching TRBD2. CDR3 size: 16 residues. The trim removed 0 bases at V and 6 bases at J, leaving 8 bases unmatched. Looked up from germline, CDR1 is MNHEY and CDR2 is SVGEGT. The DNA of the CDR3 is TGTGCCAGCAGTTACTCCCGGGAGGGCCCGGGGGATACGCAGTATTTT. Translation gives CASSYSREGPGDTQYF.

This clonotype was recorded many times. The chain is built from TRBV29-1 and TRBJ1-2; 10 bases fit TRBD1. After removal of 5 bases from V and 5 bases from J, the junction contained 5 bases not matched to a gene. Germline V gene data show CDR1 as SQVTM and CDR2 as ANQGSEA. This CDR3 comprises 13 residues. The DNA for the CDR3 is TGCAGCGTTCGGACAGGGGGAAGGTATGGCTACACCTTC. Protein: CSVRTGGRYGYTF.

This clonotype was picked up many times. The chain combines TRBV5-1 with TRBJ2-5; perhaps TRBD1 as D (5 bases). Trimming took 4 bases from V and 4 from J, leaving 14 bases between them. The CDR3 runs 14 residues. In germline, CDR1 is SGHRS, CDR2 YFSETQ. The CDR3 DNA reads TGCGCCAGCAGCCCAGGATTCAGGGTAGAGACCCAGTACTTC. Its protein product is CASSPGFRVETQYF. The full variable domain, completed using reference TRBV5-1 and TRBJ2-5, is KAGVTQTPRYLIKTRGQQVTLSCSPISGHRSVSWYQQTPGQGLQFLFEYFSETQRNKGNFPGRFSGRQFSNSRSEMNVSTLELGDSALYLCASSPGFRVETQYFGPGTRLLVL.

This clonotype was seen at least ten times. The rearrangement joins TRBV21-1 to TRBJ1-5. TRBV21-1 is a recognized pseudogene. The CDR3 length is 16 residues. The CDR3 protein is CASSRRLGGVNQPQHF. The CDR3 DNA follows: TGTGCCAGCAGCCGCCGTCTGGGAGGGGTCAATCAGCCCCAGCATTTT.

The table lists this clonotype with a few counts. The J gene is TRBJ2-4, the V gene TRBV3-1, with D unclear. Germline lookup yields CDR1 LGHDT and CDR2 YNNKEL (reference sequence). CDR3 size: 16 residues. The germline V and J ends were trimmed by 0 bases and 0 bases, with 9 bases remaining between them. CDR3 amino acids: CASSQDPVLAKNIQYF. As DNA, the CDR3 is TGTGCCAGCAGCCAAGATCCGGTCCTAGCCAAAAACATTCAGTACTTC.